This entry concerns a single T cell receptor beta chain. This receptor's antigen is unknown. The input lacks base qualities; no much larger clone sits a single base away. Data came from an Illumina HiSeq 2500. Quantitative 5'-RACE with molecular barcodes was the method used to prepare the TCR beta libraries. The study's processing was this. Disease-linked TCR variants were identified with a new computational method built on a probabilistic model of VDJ rearrangement. Using fastp trimming at Q25 and MiXCR clonotype assembly, TCRdb reanalyzed the public sequencing data and kept in-frame beta chains. Identical CDR3 proteins give one entry, which carries the most common genes and DNA. The V and J calls here are based on TCRdb, not the publication. For this sample there are about 170,000 distinct CDR3 sequences; about 17% appear just once. The top ten clonotypes cover over 7.5% of the sample. The data stem from a study of CD8 T cells in ankylosing spondylitis (TCRdb year 2017). Regarding the study in general: The study profiled T cell receptor beta repertoires in healthy donors and ankylosing spondylitis patients to find disease-linked TCR variants. Peripheral blood samples were taken, and synovial fluid was additionally collected from ankylosing spondylitis patients. In total, the full study cohort was made up of over a hundred healthy donors and about two dozen ankylosing spondylitis patients. General findings and caveats noted by the study authors: Significant enrichment of the disease-linked clones was reported in matched synovial fluid samples from ankylosing spondylitis patients. Some motif variants were previously reported in synovial fluid and blood of reactive arthritis patients, suggesting common disease-initiation mechanisms. A TCR beta motif made up of roughly eight highly homologous amino acid variants appeared to be characteristic of blood from ankylosing spondylitis patients. The disease-linked clones showed a CD8+ phenotype and occurred at relatively low frequencies in peripheral blood.

From the germline V gene (reference sequence), CDR1 is DFQATT and CDR2 is SNEGSKA. V sheds 6 bases and J sheds 1 base, leaving 13 bases between their ends. The CDR3 runs 14 residues from the cysteine to the phenylalanine. Of all the DNA, just the CDR3 is kept, 42 bases in frame from base 1. The sequence was obtained from a male donor with ankylosing spondylitis or in good health (not recorded which). The sequenced material came from blood, either unsorted or a sorted T cell fraction (not recorded which). The V gene is TRBV20-1 and the J gene is TRBJ2-1; 6 matching bases give a weak D call of TRBD2. The DNA is as follows: TGCAGTGCCCCAAGCGGGCGATCCTACAATGAGCAGTTCTTC. It encodes CSAPSGRSYNEQFF.